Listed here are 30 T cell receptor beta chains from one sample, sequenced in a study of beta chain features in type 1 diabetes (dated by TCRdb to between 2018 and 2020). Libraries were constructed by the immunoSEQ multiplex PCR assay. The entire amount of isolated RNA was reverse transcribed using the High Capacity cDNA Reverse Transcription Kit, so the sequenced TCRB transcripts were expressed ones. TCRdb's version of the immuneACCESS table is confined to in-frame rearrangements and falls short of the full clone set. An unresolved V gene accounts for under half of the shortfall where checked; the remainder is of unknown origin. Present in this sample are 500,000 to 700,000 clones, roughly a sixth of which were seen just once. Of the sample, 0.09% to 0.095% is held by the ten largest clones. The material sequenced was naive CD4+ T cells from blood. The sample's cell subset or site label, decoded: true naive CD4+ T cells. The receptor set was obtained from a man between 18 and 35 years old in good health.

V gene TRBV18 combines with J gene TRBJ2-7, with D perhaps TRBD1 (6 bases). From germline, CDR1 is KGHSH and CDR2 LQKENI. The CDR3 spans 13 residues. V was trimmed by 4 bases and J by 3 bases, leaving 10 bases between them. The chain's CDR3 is CASSRTENYEQYF. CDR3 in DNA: TGTGCCAGCTCACGGACAGAAAACTACGAGCAGTACTTC.

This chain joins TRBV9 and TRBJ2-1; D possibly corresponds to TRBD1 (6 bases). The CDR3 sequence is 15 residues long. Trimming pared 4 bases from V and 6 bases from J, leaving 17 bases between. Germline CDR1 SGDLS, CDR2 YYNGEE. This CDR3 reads CASSSHRTEGNEQFF. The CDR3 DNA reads TGTGCCAGCAGCAGCCACCGGACAGAGGGCAATGAGCAGTTCTTC. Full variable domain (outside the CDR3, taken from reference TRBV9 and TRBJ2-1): DSGVTQTPKHLITATGQRVTLRCSPRSGDLSVYWYQQSLDQGLQFLIQYYNGEERAKGNILERFSAQQFPDLHSELNLSSLELGDSALYFCASSSHRTEGNEQFFGPGTRLTVL.

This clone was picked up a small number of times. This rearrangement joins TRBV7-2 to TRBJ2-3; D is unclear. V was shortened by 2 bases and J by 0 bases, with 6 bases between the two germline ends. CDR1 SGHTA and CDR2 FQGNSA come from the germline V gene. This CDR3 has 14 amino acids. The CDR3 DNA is TGTGCCAGCAGCTTACAGACTAGCACAGATACGCAGTATTTT. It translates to CASSLQTSTDTQYF.

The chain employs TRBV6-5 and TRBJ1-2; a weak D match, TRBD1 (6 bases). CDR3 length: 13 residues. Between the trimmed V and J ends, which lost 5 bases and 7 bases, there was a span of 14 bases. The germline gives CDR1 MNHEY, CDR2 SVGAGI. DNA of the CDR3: TGTGCCAGCAGTGAAGAGGCAGGGGTTGGCTACACCTTC. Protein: CASSEEAGVGYTF.

The CDR3, as DNA: TGTGCCAGTACTGGATATGAAAAACTGTTTTTT. It is translated as CASTGYEKLFF. The chain is built from TRBV19 and TRBJ1-4; no clear D. The CDR3 consists of 11 residues. V lost 7 bases to trimming and J lost 6 bases, with 6 bases between them. Germline values: CDR1 LNHDA, CDR2 SQIVND (reference sequence). Using reference TRBV19 and TRBJ1-4 for the parts outside the CDR3, the full variable domain is DGGITQSPKYLFRKEGQNVTLSCEQNLNHDAMYWYRQDPGQGLRLIYYSQIVNDFQKGDIAEGYSVSREKKESFPLTVTSAQKNPTAFYLCASTGYEKLFFGSGTQLSVL.

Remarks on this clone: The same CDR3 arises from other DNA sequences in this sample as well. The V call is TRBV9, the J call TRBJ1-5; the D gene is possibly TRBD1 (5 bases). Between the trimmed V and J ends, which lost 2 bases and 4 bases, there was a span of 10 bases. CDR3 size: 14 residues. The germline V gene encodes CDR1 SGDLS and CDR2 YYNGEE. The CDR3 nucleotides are TGTGCCAGCAGCGTTGGGACGGCTAATCAGCCCCAGCATTTT. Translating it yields CASSVGTANQPQHF.

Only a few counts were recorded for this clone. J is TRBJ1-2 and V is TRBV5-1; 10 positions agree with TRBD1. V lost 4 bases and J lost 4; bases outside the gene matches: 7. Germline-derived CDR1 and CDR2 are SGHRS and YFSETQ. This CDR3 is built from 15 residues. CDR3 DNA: TGCGCCAGCAGCGAACCGACAGGGGGCGTCTATGGCTACACCTTC. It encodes CASSEPTGGVYGYTF.

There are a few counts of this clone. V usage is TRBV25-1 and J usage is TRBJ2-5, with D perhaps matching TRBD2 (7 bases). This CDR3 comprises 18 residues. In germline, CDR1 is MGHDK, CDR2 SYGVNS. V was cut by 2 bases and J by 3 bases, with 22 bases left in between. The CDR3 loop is CASSEAGASGSRKETQYF. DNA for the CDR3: TGTGCCAGCAGTGAAGCGGGGGCGTCAGGGTCGAGAAAAGAGACCCAGTACTTC.

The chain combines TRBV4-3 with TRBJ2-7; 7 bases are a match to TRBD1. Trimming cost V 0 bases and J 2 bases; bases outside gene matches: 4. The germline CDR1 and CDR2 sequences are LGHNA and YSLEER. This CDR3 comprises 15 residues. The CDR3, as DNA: TGCGCCAGCAGCCAAGAACAGGGGATAACCTACGAGCAGTACTTC. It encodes CASSQEQGITYEQYF.

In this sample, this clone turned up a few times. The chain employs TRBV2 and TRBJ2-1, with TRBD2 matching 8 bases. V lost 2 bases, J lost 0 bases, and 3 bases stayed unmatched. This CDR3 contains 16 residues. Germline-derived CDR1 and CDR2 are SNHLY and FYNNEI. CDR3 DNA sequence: TGTGCCAGCAGTGAAACTAGCGGAAACTCCTACAATGAGCAGTTCTTC. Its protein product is CASSETSGNSYNEQFF.

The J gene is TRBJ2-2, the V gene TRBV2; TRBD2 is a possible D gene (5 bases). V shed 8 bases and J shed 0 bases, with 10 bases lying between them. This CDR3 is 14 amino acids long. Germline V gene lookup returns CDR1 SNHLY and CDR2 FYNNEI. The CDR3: CASRTSPNTGELFF. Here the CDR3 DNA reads TGTGCCAGCCGTACTAGTCCGAACACCGGGGAGCTGTTTTTT.

DNA of the CDR3: TGTGCCAGCAACCACGAAGTGGCGAACACTGAAGCTTTCTTT. Protein product: CASNHEVANTEAFF. This chain links TRBV21-1 with TRBJ1-1; TRBD1, as called in the table, went unchecked against the DNA. TRBV21-1 is assigned pseudogene status. The CDR3 runs 14 residues.

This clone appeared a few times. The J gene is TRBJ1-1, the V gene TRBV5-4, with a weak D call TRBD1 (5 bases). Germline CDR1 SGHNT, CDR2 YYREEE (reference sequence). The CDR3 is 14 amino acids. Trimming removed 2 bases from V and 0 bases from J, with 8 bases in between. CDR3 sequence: CASSFDSMNTEAFF. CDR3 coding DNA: TGTGCCAGCAGCTTTGACAGCATGAACACTGAAGCTTTCTTT.

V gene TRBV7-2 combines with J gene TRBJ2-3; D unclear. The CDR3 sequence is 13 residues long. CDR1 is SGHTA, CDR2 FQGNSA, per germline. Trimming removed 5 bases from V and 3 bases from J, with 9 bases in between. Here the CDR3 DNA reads TGTGCCAGCAGCGGTCGACAAACAGATACGCAGTATTTT. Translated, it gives CASSGRQTDTQYF. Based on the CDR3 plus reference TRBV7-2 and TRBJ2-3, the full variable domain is GAGVSQSPSNKVTEKGKDVELRCDPISGHTALYWYRQSLGQGLEFLIYFQGNSAPDKSGLPSDRFSAERTGGSVSTLTIQRTQQEDSAVYLCASSGRQTDTQYFGPGTRLTVL.

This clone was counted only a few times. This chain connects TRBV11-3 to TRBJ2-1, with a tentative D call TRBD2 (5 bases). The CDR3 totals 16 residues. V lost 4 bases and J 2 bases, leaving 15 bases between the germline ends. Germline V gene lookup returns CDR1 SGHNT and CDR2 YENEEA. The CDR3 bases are TGTGCCAGCAGCTCTCGGGGAACGAGCACCTACAATGAGCAGTTCTTC. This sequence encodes CASSSRGTSTYNEQFF.

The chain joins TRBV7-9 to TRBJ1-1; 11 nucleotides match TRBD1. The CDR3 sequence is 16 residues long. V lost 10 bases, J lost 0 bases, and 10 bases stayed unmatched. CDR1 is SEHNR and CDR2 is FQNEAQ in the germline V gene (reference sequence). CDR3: CAIQRGTGGLNTEAFF. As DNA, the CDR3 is TGTGCCATCCAGCGAGGGACAGGGGGTTTGAACACTGAAGCTTTCTTT.

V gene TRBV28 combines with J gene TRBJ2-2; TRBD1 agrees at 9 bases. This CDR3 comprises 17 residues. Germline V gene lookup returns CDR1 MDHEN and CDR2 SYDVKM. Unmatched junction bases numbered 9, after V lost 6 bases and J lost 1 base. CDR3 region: CASSLGTGIVNTGELFF. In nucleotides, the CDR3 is TGTGCCAGCAGCCTCGGGACAGGGATTGTGAACACCGGGGAGCTGTTTTTT.

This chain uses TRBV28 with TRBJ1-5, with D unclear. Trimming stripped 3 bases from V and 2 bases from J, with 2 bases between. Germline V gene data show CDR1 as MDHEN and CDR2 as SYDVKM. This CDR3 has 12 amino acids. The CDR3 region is CASSFGNQPQHF. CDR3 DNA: TGTGCCAGCAGTTTCGGCAATCAGCCCCAGCATTTT.

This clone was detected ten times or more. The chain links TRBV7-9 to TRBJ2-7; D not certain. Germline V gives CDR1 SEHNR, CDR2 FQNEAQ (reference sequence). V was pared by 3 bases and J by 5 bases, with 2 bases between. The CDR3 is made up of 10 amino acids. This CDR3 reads CASSLHEQYF. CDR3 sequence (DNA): TGTGCCAGCAGCTTGCACGAGCAGTACTTC. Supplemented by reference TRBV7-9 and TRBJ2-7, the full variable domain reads DTGVSQNPRHKITKRGQNVTFRCDPISEHNRLYWYRQTLGQGPEFLTYFQNEAQLEKSRLLSDRFSAERPKGSFSTLEIQRTEQGDSAMYLCASSLHEQYFGPGTRLTVT.

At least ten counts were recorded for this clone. The CDR3: CATWGDTQYF. The DNA for the CDR3 is TGTGCCACCTGGGGGGATACGCAGTATTTT. The gene calls are TRBV28 and TRBJ2-3, with D perhaps given as TRBD1 or TRBD2 (5 bases each). V was shortened by 10 bases and J by 6 bases, with 8 bases between the two germline ends. CDR3 size: 10 residues. Germline-derived CDR1 and CDR2 are MDHEN and SYDVKM.

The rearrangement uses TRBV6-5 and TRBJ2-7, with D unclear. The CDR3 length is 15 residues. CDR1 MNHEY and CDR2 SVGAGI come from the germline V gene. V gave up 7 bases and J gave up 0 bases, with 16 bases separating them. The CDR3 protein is CASTKTALGSYEQYF. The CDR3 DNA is TGTGCCAGCACCAAAACAGCTTTGGGCTCCTACGAGCAGTACTTC.

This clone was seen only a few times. CDR3 residues: CASSQGYRVKGQPQHF. The DNA of the CDR3 is TGTGCCAGCAGCCAAGGTTACAGGGTTAAAGGCCAGCCCCAGCATTTT. The V call is TRBV4-2, the J call TRBJ1-5; D may be TRBD1 (6 bases). Germline values: CDR1 LGHNA, CDR2 YNFKEQ. The CDR3 has 16 amino acids. The V and J ends lost 1 base and 7 bases respectively, with 17 bases between them.

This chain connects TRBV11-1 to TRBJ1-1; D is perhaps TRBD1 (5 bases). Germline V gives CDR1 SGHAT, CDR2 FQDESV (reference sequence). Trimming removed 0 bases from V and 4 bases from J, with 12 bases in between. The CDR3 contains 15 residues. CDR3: CASSLAGGKSTEAFF. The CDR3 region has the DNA TGTGCCAGCAGCTTAGCCGGGGGAAAGAGCACTGAAGCTTTCTTT.

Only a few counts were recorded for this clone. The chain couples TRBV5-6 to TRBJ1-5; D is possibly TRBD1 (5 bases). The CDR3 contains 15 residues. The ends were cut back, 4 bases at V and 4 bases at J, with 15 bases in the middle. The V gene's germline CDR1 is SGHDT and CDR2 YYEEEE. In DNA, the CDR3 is TGTGCCAGCAGCAGCACCGGGACCGGTAATCAGCCCCAGCATTTT. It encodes CASSSTGTGNQPQHF.

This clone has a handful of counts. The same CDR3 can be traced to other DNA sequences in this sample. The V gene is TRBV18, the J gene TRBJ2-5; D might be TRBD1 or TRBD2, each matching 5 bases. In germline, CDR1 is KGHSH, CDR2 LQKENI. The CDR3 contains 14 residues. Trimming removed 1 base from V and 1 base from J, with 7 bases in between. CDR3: CASSPRGSQETQYF. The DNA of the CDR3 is TGTGCCAGCTCACCACGGGGGAGCCAAGAGACCCAGTACTTC.

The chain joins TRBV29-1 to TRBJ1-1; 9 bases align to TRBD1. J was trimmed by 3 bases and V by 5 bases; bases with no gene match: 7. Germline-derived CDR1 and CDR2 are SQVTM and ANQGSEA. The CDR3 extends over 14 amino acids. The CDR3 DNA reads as TGCAGCGTTAGGACAGGGGAGGTGCACACTGAAGCTTTCTTT. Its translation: CSVRTGEVHTEAFF.

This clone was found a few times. This chain's CDR3 is CASSYTPNTEAFF. CDR3 nucleotides: TGTGCCAGCAGCTATACCCCGAACACTGAAGCTTTCTTT. V and J are TRBV7-2 and TRBJ1-1; D is uncertain. The germline gives CDR1 SGHTA, CDR2 FQGNSA. CDR3 length equals 13 residues. With 4 bases removed from V and 1 base from J, the gap between germline ends came to 7 bases. The full variable domain, in which reference TRBV7-2 and TRBJ1-1 provide the parts outside the CDR3, is GAGVSQSPSNKVTEKGKDVELRCDPISGHTALYWYRQSLGQGLEFLIYFQGNSAPDKSGLPSDRFSAERTGGSVSTLTIQRTQQEDSAVYLCASSYTPNTEAFFGQGTRLTVV.

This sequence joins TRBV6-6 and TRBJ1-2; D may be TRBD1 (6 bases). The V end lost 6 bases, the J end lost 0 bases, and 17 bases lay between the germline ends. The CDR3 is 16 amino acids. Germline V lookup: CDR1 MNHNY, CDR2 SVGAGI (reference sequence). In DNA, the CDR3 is TGTGCCAGCAGCGACCTAGGACAGCCAGCTAACTATGGCTACACCTTC. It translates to CASSDLGQPANYGYTF.

CDR3 sequence: CASSLVGNMNTEAFF. In nucleotides, the CDR3 is TGTGCCAGCAGTTTGGTTGGTAACATGAACACTGAAGCTTTCTTT. The chain links TRBV27 to TRBJ1-1; D is unclear. Between the trimmed V and J ends, which lost 3 bases and 0 bases, there was a span of 11 bases. This CDR3 has 15 amino acids. Germline V lookup: CDR1 MNHEY, CDR2 SMNVEV (reference sequence).

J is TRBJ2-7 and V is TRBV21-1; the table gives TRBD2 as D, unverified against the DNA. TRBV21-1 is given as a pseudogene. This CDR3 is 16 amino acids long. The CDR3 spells CASSGGTSDFSYEQYF. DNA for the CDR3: TGTGCCAGCAGCGGAGGGACTAGCGACTTCTCCTACGAGCAGTACTTC.